The 12 T cell receptor beta chains in this list originate from one sample, sequenced in a study of blood T cell repertoires in COVID-19. Assay: immunoSEQ multiplex PCR; the TCRdb copy retains only in-frame clones and omits some. There are more than 95,000 clones in the sample; around nine tenths occur only once, and approximately 1.1% lies in the top ten. The sequenced sample was peripheral blood. The receptor source for this set is an elderly woman with acute or convalescent COVID-19.

This clone was picked up one time. The chain couples TRBV6-6 to TRBJ2-7, with TRBD1 identical over 10 bases. V trimming: 5 bases; J trimming: 3 bases; junction bases outside the gene matches: 4. The CDR3 consists of 14 residues. Per the germline V gene, CDR1 is MNHNY and CDR2 is SVGAGI (reference sequence). The CDR3 spells CASSTGQGIYEQYF. The CDR3 DNA is TGTGCCAGCAGTACGGGACAGGGGATCTACGAGCAGTACTTC.

The chain links TRBV3-1 (or the pseudogene TRBV3-2) to TRBJ1-6, with 7 bases identical to TRBD1. Unmatched junction bases numbered 8, after V lost 4 bases and J lost 8 bases. The CDR3 consists of 15 residues. Germline V gene sequence: CDR1 LGHDT, CDR2 YNNKEL (reference sequence). The CDR3 loop reads CASSPTRQGDSPLHF. CDR3 DNA: TGTGCCAGCAGCCCAACCCGGCAGGGGGATTCACCCCTCCACTTT.

The J gene is TRBJ2-1, the V gene TRBV3-1 (or the pseudogene TRBV3-2); 7 nucleotides line up with TRBD1. Trimming at V came to 3 bases and at J to 5 bases, leaving 4 bases not matched to a gene. Germline CDR1 and CDR2: LGHDT and YNNKEL (reference sequence). The CDR3 has 14 amino acids. CDR3 sequence: CASSQPTGDNEQFF. For the CDR3, the DNA is TGTGCCAGCAGCCAGCCCACAGGGGACAATGAGCAGTTCTTC.

This clone was counted a few times. The V gene is TRBV4-3, the J gene TRBJ2-7; 9 bases map to TRBD1. Germline values: CDR1 LGHNA, CDR2 YSLEER. V gave up 1 base and J gave up 7 bases; unmatched junction bases: 8. The CDR3 contains 15 residues. The CDR3 sequence: CASSQAGTGSREQYF. CDR3 DNA sequence: TGCGCCAGCAGCCAAGCCGGGACAGGGTCGAGGGAGCAGTACTTC.

The table lists this clone with a few counts. The chain joins TRBV6-2 or TRBV6-3 to TRBJ2-1; TRBD2 agrees at 14 bases. The junction had 10 bases not matched to a gene; V was cut back by 4 bases and J by 8 bases. Germline V lookup: CDR1 MNHEY, CDR2 SVGEGT. This CDR3 is 17 amino acids long. Written as DNA, the CDR3 is TGTGCCAGCAGTTCCCGACTAGCGGGGGGGCATGGCGATGAGCAGTTCTTC. This encodes CASSSRLAGGHGDEQFF.

This chain connects TRBV2 to TRBJ2-5, with TRBD2 matching over 9 bases. The CDR3 runs 15 residues. The V segment lost 7 bases and the J segment 1 base; nucleotides outside the gene matches: 7. The germline V gene encodes CDR1 SNHLY and CDR2 FYNNEI. CDR3 bases: TGTGCCAGCATTGAGGAGCGGGGGGCCCAAGAGACCCAGTACTTC. It yields the protein CASIEERGAQETQYF.

The J gene is TRBJ1-5, the V gene TRBV2; TRBD1 might be the D (5 bases). Germline V gene lookup returns CDR1 SNHLY and CDR2 FYNNEI. V was cut by 11 bases and J by 2 bases, with 16 bases left in between. This CDR3 is built from 14 residues. The CDR3 here is CAGSQVRGNQPQHF. Written as DNA, the CDR3 is TGTGCCGGGTCACAGGTTCGGGGCAATCAGCCCCAGCATTTT.

The V gene is TRBV3-1 (or the pseudogene TRBV3-2), the J gene TRBJ1-6; 7 nucleotides align to TRBD1. The CDR3 extends over 15 amino acids. The V gene end was trimmed by 2 bases and the J gene end by 11 bases; junction bases not matched to a gene: 9. CDR1 and CDR2 (germline): LGHDT, YNNKEL (reference sequence). The CDR3 nucleotides are TGTGCCAGCAGCCAAATAGACAGGGTAACGACACCCCTCCACTTT. This sequence encodes CASSQIDRVTTPLHF.

The chain employs TRBV29-1 and TRBJ2-7, with D tentatively TRBD1 (6 bases). Germline V gives CDR1 SQVTM, CDR2 ANQGSEA. Trimming took off 1 base at V and 3 bases at J, with 16 bases between the two ends. The CDR3 consists of 15 residues. The CDR3 DNA reads as TGCAGCGTTGAAGGGTGGACAGAGGGAAACTACGAGCAGTACTTC. It is translated as CSVEGWTEGNYEQYF.

The sample holds a few counts of this clone. The rearrangement joins TRBV5-4 to TRBJ2-7; 8 nucleotides line up with TRBD1. The germline gives CDR1 SGHNT, CDR2 YYREEE (reference sequence). The CDR3 extends over 13 amino acids. The trim removed 2 bases at V and 5 bases at J, leaving 3 bases unmatched. CDR3 bases: TGTGCCAGCAGCTTTCAGGGGGCTCACGAGCAGTACTTC. Protein sequence: CASSFQGAHEQYF.

V is TRBV7-2 and J is TRBJ2-1, with 8 nucleotides matching TRBD1. Germline CDR1 is SGHTA and CDR2 is FQGNSA. This CDR3 is 15 amino acids long. V lost 5 bases to trimming and J lost 2 bases; unmatched junction nucleotides: 5. The CDR3 DNA sequence: TGTGCCAGCAGCCCAGACAGGGGTACCTACAATGAGCAGTTCTTC. Translated: CASSPDRGTYNEQFF.

This sequence joins TRBV3-1 (or the pseudogene TRBV3-2) and TRBJ1-1; TRBD1 might be the D (5 bases). The CDR3 length is 14 residues. The V and J ends lost 0 bases and 10 bases respectively, with 15 bases between them. Germline V gene data show CDR1 as LGHDT and CDR2 as YNNKEL (reference sequence). The CDR3 nucleotides read TGTGCCAGCAGCCAAGATTCTTGGGGCGGCGCAGCTTTCTTT. Translating it yields CASSQDSWGGAAFF.